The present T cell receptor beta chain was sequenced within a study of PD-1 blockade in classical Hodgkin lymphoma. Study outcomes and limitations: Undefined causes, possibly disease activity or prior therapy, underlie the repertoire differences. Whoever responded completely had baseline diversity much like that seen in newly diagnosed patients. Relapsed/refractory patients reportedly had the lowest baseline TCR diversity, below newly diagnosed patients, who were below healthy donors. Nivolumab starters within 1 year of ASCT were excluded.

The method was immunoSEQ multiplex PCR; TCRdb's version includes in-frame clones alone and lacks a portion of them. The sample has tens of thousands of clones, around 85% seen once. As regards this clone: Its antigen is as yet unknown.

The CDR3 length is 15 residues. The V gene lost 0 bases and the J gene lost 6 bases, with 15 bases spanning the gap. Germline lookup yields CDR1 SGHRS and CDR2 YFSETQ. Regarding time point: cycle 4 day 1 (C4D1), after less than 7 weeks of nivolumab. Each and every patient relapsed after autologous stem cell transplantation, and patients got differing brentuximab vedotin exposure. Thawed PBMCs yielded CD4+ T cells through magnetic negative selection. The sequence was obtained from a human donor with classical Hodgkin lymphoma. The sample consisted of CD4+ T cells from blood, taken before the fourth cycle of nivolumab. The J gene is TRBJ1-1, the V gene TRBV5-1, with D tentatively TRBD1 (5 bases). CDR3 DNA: TGCGCCAGCAGCTTGGAGGCGGCACGGGGGGCTGAAGCTTTCTTT. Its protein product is CASSLEAARGAEAFF.